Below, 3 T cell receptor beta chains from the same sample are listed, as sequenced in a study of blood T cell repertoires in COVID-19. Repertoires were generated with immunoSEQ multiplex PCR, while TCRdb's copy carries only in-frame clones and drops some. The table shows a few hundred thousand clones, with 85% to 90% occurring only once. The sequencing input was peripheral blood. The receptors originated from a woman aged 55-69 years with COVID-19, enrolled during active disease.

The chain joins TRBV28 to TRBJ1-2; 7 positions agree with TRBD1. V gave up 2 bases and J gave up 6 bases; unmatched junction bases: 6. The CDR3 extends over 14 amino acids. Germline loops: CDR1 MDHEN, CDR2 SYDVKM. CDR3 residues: CASSLPQQGNGYTF. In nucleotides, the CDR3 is TGTGCCAGCAGTTTACCCCAACAGGGGAATGGCTACACCTTC.

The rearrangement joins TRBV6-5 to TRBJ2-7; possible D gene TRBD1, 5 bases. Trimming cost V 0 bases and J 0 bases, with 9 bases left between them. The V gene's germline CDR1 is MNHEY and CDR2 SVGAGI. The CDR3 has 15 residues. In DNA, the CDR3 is TGTGCCAGCAGTTACTCCTGGACAAGCTCCTACGAGCAGTACTTC. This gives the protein CASSYSWTSSYEQYF.

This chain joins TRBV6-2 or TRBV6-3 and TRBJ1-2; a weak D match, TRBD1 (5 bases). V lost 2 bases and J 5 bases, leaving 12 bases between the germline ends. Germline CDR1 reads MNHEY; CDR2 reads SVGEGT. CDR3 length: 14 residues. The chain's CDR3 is CASSYDRAGYGYTF. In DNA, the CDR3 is TGTGCCAGCAGTTACGATCGTGCAGGGTATGGCTACACCTTC.